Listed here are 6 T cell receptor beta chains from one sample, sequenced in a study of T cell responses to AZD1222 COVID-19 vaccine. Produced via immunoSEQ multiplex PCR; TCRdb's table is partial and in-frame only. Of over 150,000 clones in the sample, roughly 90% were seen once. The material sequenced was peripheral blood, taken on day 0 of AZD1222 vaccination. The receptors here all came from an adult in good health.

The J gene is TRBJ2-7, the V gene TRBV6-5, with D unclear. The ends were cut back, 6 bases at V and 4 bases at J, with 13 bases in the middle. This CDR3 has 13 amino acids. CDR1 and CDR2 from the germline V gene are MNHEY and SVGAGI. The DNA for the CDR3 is TGTGCCAGCAGGCTACTTCGCGAATACGAGCAGTACTTC. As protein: CASRLLREYEQYF.

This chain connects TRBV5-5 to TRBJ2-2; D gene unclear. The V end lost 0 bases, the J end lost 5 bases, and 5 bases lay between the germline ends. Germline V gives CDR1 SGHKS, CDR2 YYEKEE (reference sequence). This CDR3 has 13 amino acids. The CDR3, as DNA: TGTGCCAGCAGCTTGGGGCGGACCGGGGAGCTGTTTTTT. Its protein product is CASSLGRTGELFF.

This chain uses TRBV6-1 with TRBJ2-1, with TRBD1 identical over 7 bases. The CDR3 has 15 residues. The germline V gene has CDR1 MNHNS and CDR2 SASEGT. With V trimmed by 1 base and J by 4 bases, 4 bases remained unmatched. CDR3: CASSEEGTAYNEQFF. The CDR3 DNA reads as TGTGCCAGCAGTGAAGAGGGGACAGCTTACAATGAGCAGTTCTTC.

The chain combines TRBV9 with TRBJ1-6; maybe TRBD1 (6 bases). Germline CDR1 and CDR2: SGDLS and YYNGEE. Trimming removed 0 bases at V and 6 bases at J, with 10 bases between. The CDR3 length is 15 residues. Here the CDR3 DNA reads TGTGCCAGCAGCGTAGAACCGGGGGCTAATTCACCCCTCCACTTT. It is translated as CASSVEPGANSPLHF.

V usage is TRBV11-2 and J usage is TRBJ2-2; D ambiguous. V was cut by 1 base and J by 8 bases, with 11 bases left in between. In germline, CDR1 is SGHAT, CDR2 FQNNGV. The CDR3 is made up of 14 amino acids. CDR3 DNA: TGTGCCAGCAGCTTAGTTCTCGGAAGTGGGGAGCTGTTTTTT. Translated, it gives CASSLVLGSGELFF.

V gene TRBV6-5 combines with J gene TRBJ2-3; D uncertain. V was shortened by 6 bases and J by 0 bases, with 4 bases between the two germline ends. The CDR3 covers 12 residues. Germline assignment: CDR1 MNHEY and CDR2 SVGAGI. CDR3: CASRHSTDTQYF. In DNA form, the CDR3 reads TGTGCCAGCAGGCATAGCACAGATACGCAGTATTTT.